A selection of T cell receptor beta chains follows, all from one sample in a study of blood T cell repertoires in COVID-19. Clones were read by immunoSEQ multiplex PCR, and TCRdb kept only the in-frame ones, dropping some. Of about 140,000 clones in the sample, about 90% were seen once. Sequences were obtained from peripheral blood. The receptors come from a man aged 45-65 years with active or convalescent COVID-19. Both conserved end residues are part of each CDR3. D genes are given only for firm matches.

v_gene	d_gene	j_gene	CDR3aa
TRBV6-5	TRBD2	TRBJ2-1	CASRARGAGDNEQFF
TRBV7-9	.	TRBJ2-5	CASSFPGSQETQYF
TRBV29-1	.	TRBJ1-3	CSVEAPPIKTTGNTIYF
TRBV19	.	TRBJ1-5	CASKFGGAISNQPQHF
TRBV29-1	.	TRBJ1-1	CSVVGSSNTEAFF
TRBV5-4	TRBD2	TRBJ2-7	CASSLGWTSGRAHEQYF
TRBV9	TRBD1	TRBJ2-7	CASSVGGTGSYYEQYF
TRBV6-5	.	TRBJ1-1	CASSYDGENTEAFF
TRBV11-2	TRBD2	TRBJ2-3	CASSIRGTSTTDTQYF
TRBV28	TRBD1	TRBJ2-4	CASRGTGTKNIQYF
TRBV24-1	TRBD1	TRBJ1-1	CATRGQGRNTEAFF
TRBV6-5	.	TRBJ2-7	CASSSPGYEQYF
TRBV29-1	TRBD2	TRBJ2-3	CSVAPSGRRTDTQYF